Following are 10 T cell receptor beta chains from one sample sequenced in a study of shared clonotypes between healthy human individuals. Libraries were prepared by immunoSEQ multiplex PCR; TCRdb keeps only in-frame clonotypes and omits some of them. The sample lists roughly 2,500,000 clones, roughly 93% seen once, with approximately 0.37% in the top ten. The source material was naive CD4+ T cells from PBMCs. Subset specified: CD45RA+ positively selected. The source is a man between 18 and 29 years old in good health. Some clones in this sample may be carry-over from other donors' samples.

The chain carries TRBV6-6 and TRBJ2-7; TRBD2 aligns across 11 bases. The J segment lost 4 bases and the V segment lost 5 bases, leaving 7 bases of the junction unmatched. The germline V gene encodes CDR1 MNHNY and CDR2 SVGAGI (reference sequence). The CDR3 length is 15 residues. The CDR3 region has the DNA TGTGCCAGCAGTAAACTAGCGGGAGAGCCGTACGAGCAGTACTTC. Translated: CASSKLAGEPYEQYF.

In nucleotides, the CDR3 is TGTGCCAGCAGCCCCAGTTTCGGAAACACCATATATTTT. This codes for CASSPSFGNTIYF. This chain uses TRBV7-2 with TRBJ1-3; D not resolved. The CDR3 has 13 amino acids. Germline lookup yields CDR1 SGHTA and CDR2 FQGNSA. The germline V and J ends were trimmed by 5 bases and 4 bases, with 9 bases remaining between them.

This chain uses TRBV21-1 with TRBJ2-7; whether TRBD2, the table's D call, matches the DNA was not checked. TRBV21-1 is a listed pseudogene. This CDR3 has 15 residues. The CDR3 is CASSTVTSGRDEQYF. The CDR3 DNA reads as TGTGCCAGCAGCACGGTGACTAGCGGGAGAGACGAGCAGTACTTC.

The chain is built from TRBV15 and TRBJ1-1; no definite D call. The CDR3 consists of 15 residues. Germline V gene data show CDR1 as LNHNV and CDR2 as YYDKDF (reference sequence). V was cut by 1 base and J by 5 bases, with 14 bases left in between. The CDR3 nucleotides read TGTGCCACCAGCAGAGTTGGGCAGATTTCGACTGAAGCTTTCTTT. This sequence encodes CATSRVGQISTEAFF.

V is TRBV19 and J is TRBJ1-2; D perhaps matches TRBD1 (5 bases). The germline V and J ends were trimmed by 9 bases and 2 bases, with 10 bases remaining between them. This CDR3 has 12 residues. The V gene's germline CDR1 is LNHDA and CDR2 SQIVND (reference sequence). The CDR3 sequence is CASRGWNYGYTF. CDR3 in DNA: TGTGCCAGCCGGGGGTGGAACTATGGCTACACCTTC.

The V and J genes are TRBV6-1 and TRBJ2-2; D unresolved. Germline V lookup: CDR1 MNHNS, CDR2 SASEGT. The V gene lost 7 bases and the J gene lost 0 bases, with 12 bases spanning the gap. This CDR3 is 15 amino acids long. Here the CDR3 reads CASTQETANTGELFF. DNA of the CDR3: TGTGCCAGCACTCAGGAGACGGCGAACACCGGGGAGCTGTTTTTT.

The chain has TRBV9 and TRBJ2-3; 9 bases line up with TRBD2. Germline trimming cut 2 bases from V and 4 bases from J; bases unmatched to any gene: 5. This CDR3 has 15 residues. The germline V gene has CDR1 SGDLS and CDR2 YYNGEE. The CDR3 DNA reads TGTGCCAGCAGCGTCTGGGCGGGAGGGGCAGATACGCAGTATTTT. Encoded protein: CASSVWAGGADTQYF.

The rearrangement uses TRBV11-2 and TRBJ2-1; 10 bases match TRBD1. CDR1 SGHAT and CDR2 FQNNGV come from the germline V gene. The trim removed 5 bases at V and 4 bases at J, leaving 8 bases unmatched. This CDR3 comprises 16 residues. The CDR3 DNA sequence: TGTGCCAGCAGCAACCGACAGGGGGCACCATACAATGAGCAGTTCTTC. Amino acid sequence: CASSNRQGAPYNEQFF.

V gene TRBV6-5 combines with J gene TRBJ2-4; no definite D call. V gave up 5 bases and J gave up 2 bases, with 13 bases separating them. Germline V lookup: CDR1 MNHEY, CDR2 SVGAGI. The CDR3 has 15 residues. In DNA form, the CDR3 reads TGTGCCAGCAGTCCCCTGGTAGGGACCAAAAACATTCAGTACTTC. It translates to CASSPLVGTKNIQYF.

This rearrangement joins TRBV19 to TRBJ2-3, with no clear D. The CDR3 covers 14 residues. The germline CDR1 and CDR2 sequences are LNHDA and SQIVND (reference sequence). Trimming removed 4 bases at V and 0 bases at J, with 8 bases between. As DNA, the CDR3 is TGTGCCAGTAGTACGGATCCTAGCACAGATACGCAGTATTTT. Its translation: CASSTDPSTDTQYF.